This passage covers 27 T cell receptor beta chains from one sample sequenced in a study of T-cell reconstitution after alpha-beta-depleted transplantation in children. The library targeted TCRbeta and was prepared with unique molecular identifiers. TCRdb called the PCR reads again in MiXCR, with one record for every CDR3 protein. Of roughly 670,000 distinct CDR3 sequences in the sample, about an eighth were seen once. The starting material was PBMCs, obtained before TCRalphabeta/CD19-depleted stem cell transplant. The receptors derive from a girl aged 2 to 9 with congenital amegakaryocytic thrombocytopenia, due to receive a stem cell transplant.

This clonotype was recorded many times. V and J are TRBV20-1 and TRBJ2-7; D might be TRBD1 or TRBD2, each matching 5 bases. CDR3 length equals 14 residues. Per the germline V gene, CDR1 is DFQATT and CDR2 is SNEGSKA (reference sequence). V dropped 6 bases and J dropped 0 bases, with 15 bases sitting between them. CDR3 protein: CSATGTRDSYEQYF. CDR3 DNA: TGCAGTGCCACAGGCACCCGGGACTCCTACGAGCAGTACTTC.

This clonotype was seen a handful of times. This rearrangement joins TRBV11-1 to TRBJ1-3, with D maybe TRBD1 (5 bases). V was trimmed by 5 bases and J by 2 bases, leaving 25 bases between them. Germline V gene lookup returns CDR1 SGHAT and CDR2 FQDESV (reference sequence). The length of the CDR3 is 19 residues. The CDR3 sequence: CASSHREVGEGTPGNTIYF. The CDR3 DNA follows: TGTGCCAGCAGCCATCGGGAGGTGGGGGAGGGGACGCCTGGAAACACCATATATTTT.

This clonotype has a count of ten or more. The rearrangement uses TRBV27 and TRBJ1-2, with D possibly matching TRBD1 (5 bases). Germline CDR1 MNHEY, CDR2 SMNVEV (reference sequence). V shed 5 bases and J shed 6 bases, with 22 bases lying between them. The CDR3 has 16 residues. CDR3 region: CASSARYAGRGHGYTF. As DNA, the CDR3 is TGTGCCAGCAGTGCTCGATATGCGGGACGGGGTCATGGCTACACCTTC.

This clonotype was counted only a few times. The genes are TRBV12-3 or TRBV12-4 and TRBJ2-1; D gene unclear. The CDR3 contains 11 residues. Trimming stripped 7 bases from V and 10 bases from J, with 11 bases between. The CDR3 DNA reads TGTGCCAGCACGCAGAGAGTGGAGCAGTTCTTC. This sequence encodes CASTQRVEQFF.

This clonotype was counted at least ten times. This sequence joins TRBV7-6 and TRBJ1-1; D is uncertain. The CDR3 is 15 residues long. Germline V gene sequence: CDR1 SGHVS, CDR2 FNYEAQ. V was clipped by 2 bases and J by 0 bases, with 10 bases between them. CDR3 region: CASSLLAGMNTEAFF. The CDR3 coding sequence is TGTGCCAGCAGCTTACTAGCCGGAATGAACACTGAAGCTTTCTTT.

This clonotype was counted at least ten times. The chain combines TRBV7-9 with TRBJ2-3; D is undetermined. CDR1 is SEHNR and CDR2 is FQNEAQ in the germline V gene (reference sequence). The CDR3 totals 13 residues. The V and J ends lost 1 base and 5 bases respectively, with 7 bases between them. This chain's CDR3 is CASSLGVRDTQYF. The CDR3 nucleotides are TGTGCCAGCAGCTTAGGAGTACGAGATACGCAGTATTTT.

This clonotype was found a few times. This rearrangement joins TRBV5-1 to TRBJ2-1; 9 nucleotides align to TRBD2. The CDR3 runs 15 residues. With 4 bases clipped from V and 2 bases from J, the junction kept 4 bases outside the gene matches. Germline CDR1 and CDR2: SGHRS and YFSETQ. In DNA form, the CDR3 reads TGCGCCAGCAGCACGGGACTAGCCACCTACAATGAGCAGTTCTTC. Its translation: CASSTGLATYNEQFF.

This clonotype appeared many times. This rearrangement joins TRBV20-1 to TRBJ1-2, with D hard to call. V was trimmed by 0 bases and J by 8 bases, leaving 19 bases between them. CDR3 length: 15 amino acids. Germline-derived CDR1 and CDR2 are DFQATT and SNEGSKA (reference sequence). The CDR3 nucleotides read TGCAGTGCTAGAGAAGGGTTCGTCATCGGATACGGCTACACCTTC. As protein: CSAREGFVIGYGYTF.

A remark on this clonotype: One end of the junction varies from germline; a read error may be responsible. The chain couples TRBV5-1 to TRBJ2-1; D is ambiguous. The length of the CDR3 is 16 residues. Germline loops: CDR1 SGHRS, CDR2 YFSETQ. DNA for the CDR3: TGCGCCAGCAGCTTGCGACGGGCACGCTCCTACAATGAGCAGCTCTTC. This sequence encodes CASSLRRARSYNEQLF.

This clonotype was seen ten or more times. The rearrangement uses TRBV24-1 and TRBJ1-5, with no clear D. The V end was cut by 4 bases, the J end by 4 bases, with 7 bases between. The CDR3 runs to 13 residues. From germline, CDR1 is KGHDR and CDR2 SFDVKD. CDR3 loop: CATSERENQPQHF. The CDR3 DNA is TGTGCCACCAGTGAAAGGGAAAATCAGCCCCAGCATTTT.

This clonotype came up many times. This chain uses TRBV10-3 with TRBJ2-6; TRBD2 might be the D (6 bases). Germline V gene lookup returns CDR1 ENHRY and CDR2 SYGVKD. This CDR3 is 15 amino acids long. V lost 9 bases and J lost 0, with 12 bases in between. The CDR3 loop is CAIASGGSGANVLTF. DNA for the CDR3: TGTGCCATAGCCTCCGGGGGCTCTGGGGCCAACGTCCTGACTTTC.

This clonotype has at least ten counts. This chain connects TRBV12-3 or TRBV12-4 to TRBJ1-6, with D possibly matching TRBD1 (5 bases). Trimming left V 1 base short and J 1 base short, with 14 bases between. This CDR3 contains 18 residues. CDR3 bases: TGTGCCAGCAGTTTAGTTGGGCAGGGAGGATCCTATAATTCACCCCTCCACTTT. This encodes CASSLVGQGGSYNSPLHF.

The chain combines TRBV30 with TRBJ2-7; D is perhaps TRBD1 (5 bases). The CDR3 length is 12 residues. With 2 bases removed from V and 3 bases from J, the gap between germline ends came to 8 bases. The germline V gene has CDR1 GTSNPN and CDR2 SVGIG (reference sequence). The DNA of the CDR3 is TGTGCCTGGAGTTCGGACAACTACGAGCAGTACTTC. It is translated as CAWSSDNYEQYF.

This clonotype was seen ten or more times. The V call is TRBV20-1, the J call TRBJ2-1; D gene ambiguous. V was trimmed by 5 bases and J by 3 bases, leaving 11 bases between them. The CDR3 is made up of 13 amino acids. From germline, CDR1 is DFQATT and CDR2 SNEGSKA (reference sequence). CDR3 loop: CSASARNYNEQFF. The CDR3 DNA sequence: TGCAGTGCTTCCGCTCGCAACTACAATGAGCAGTTCTTC.

The chain recombines TRBV30 with TRBJ1-1; D is uncertain. Germline V CDR1 and CDR2: GTSNPN, SVGIG (reference sequence). The CDR3 totals 14 residues. V lost 4 bases and J lost 1, with 13 bases in between. This CDR3 reads CAWNAGIENTEAFF. The DNA for the CDR3 is TGTGCCTGGAATGCGGGCATCGAGAACACTGAAGCTTTCTTT.

The table lists this clonotype with many counts. This chain connects TRBV20-1 to TRBJ2-7; 8 bases match TRBD2. Germline V lookup: CDR1 DFQATT, CDR2 SNEGSKA (reference sequence). V lost 4 bases and J lost 4; bases outside the gene matches: 9. The CDR3 has 14 amino acids. CDR3 protein: CSAIPREDSYEQYF. The CDR3 coding sequence is TGCAGTGCTATTCCGCGGGAGGATTCTTACGAGCAGTACTTC.

This clonotype was recorded many times. V gene TRBV29-1 combines with J gene TRBJ2-1; D unresolved. The V gene lost 4 bases and the J gene lost 6 bases, with 13 bases spanning the gap. Looked up from germline, CDR1 is SQVTM and CDR2 is ANQGSEA. The CDR3 spans 13 residues. CDR3 DNA: TGCAGCGTTGCACCAAGTTCTGTCAATGAGCAGTTCTTC. Its translation is CSVAPSSVNEQFF.

The chain is built from TRBV20-1 and TRBJ1-6, with TRBD1 matching over 8 bases. The CDR3 spans 16 residues. Germline trimming cut 0 bases from V and 6 bases from J; bases unmatched to any gene: 7. The germline CDR1 and CDR2 sequences are DFQATT and SNEGSKA (reference sequence). CDR3 sequence: CSARDLRTGTNSPLHF. The DNA for the CDR3 is TGCAGTGCTAGAGATCTCCGGACAGGGACTAATTCACCCCTCCACTTT.

In this sample, this clonotype turned up a few times. The gene calls are TRBV20-1 and TRBJ2-2, with D unclear. The CDR3 runs 13 residues. V gave up 5 bases and J gave up 5 bases, with 12 bases separating them. Germline lookup yields CDR1 DFQATT and CDR2 SNEGSKA (reference sequence). CDR3 sequence: CSAERDRTGELFF. In nucleotides, the CDR3 is TGCAGTGCTGAGAGAGACCGGACCGGGGAGCTGTTTTTT.

The chain couples TRBV20-1 to TRBJ2-7, with 8 bases matching TRBD1. V shed 4 bases, J shed 0 bases, and the junction held 5 bases outside the gene matches. The CDR3 contains 14 residues. Germline V lookup: CDR1 DFQATT, CDR2 SNEGSKA (reference sequence). Here the CDR3 DNA reads TGCAGTGCTAAGGACAGGGACTCCTCCTACGAGCAGTACTTC. Translated, it gives CSAKDRDSSYEQYF.

This clonotype has ten or more counts. The chain is built from TRBV5-4 and TRBJ2-7, with D unresolved. V gave up 4 bases and J gave up 5 bases, with 13 bases separating them. In germline, CDR1 is SGHNT, CDR2 YYREEE (reference sequence). This CDR3 region has 13 residues. In DNA form, the CDR3 reads TGTGCCAGCAGCCTCTCTCAGGATAACGAGCAGTACTTC. This gives the protein CASSLSQDNEQYF.

This clonotype was observed many times. The chain links TRBV20-1 to TRBJ1-2; D gene unclear. Germline CDR1 reads DFQATT; CDR2 reads SNEGSKA (reference sequence). Trimming removed 3 bases from V and 0 bases from J, with 8 bases in between. The CDR3 runs 13 residues. This CDR3 reads CSARSRPNYGYTF. CDR3 nucleotide sequence: TGCAGTGCTAGGAGCAGGCCTAACTATGGCTACACCTTC.

This chain links TRBV29-1 with TRBJ2-7; D unclear. The CDR3 length is 12 residues. V was trimmed by 4 bases and J by 6 bases, leaving 13 bases between them. Per germline, CDR1 SQVTM and CDR2 ANQGSEA. The CDR3 coding sequence is TGCAGCGTTGTTTACCGTCCTGGCGAGCAGTACTTC. This translates into CSVVYRPGEQYF.

This clonotype was found many times. This chain connects TRBV12-3 or TRBV12-4 to TRBJ2-7, with 15 bases fitting TRBD2. Trimming at V came to 6 bases and at J to 7 bases, leaving 13 bases not matched to a gene. The CDR3 runs to 17 residues. CDR3 DNA sequence: TGTGCCAGCAGCCACCCCTGGACTAGCGGGAGGGTTGGAGAGCAGTACTTC. This codes for CASSHPWTSGRVGEQYF.

This clonotype was seen more than once but under ten times. DNA for the CDR3: TGCGCCAGCAGCCAATGGGCGGTCAACAATAATTCACCCCTCCACTTT. Translation gives CASSQWAVNNNSPLHF. V usage is TRBV5-1 and J usage is TRBJ1-6; D is ambiguous. The V end lost 4 bases, the J end lost 5 bases, and 16 bases lay between the germline ends. CDR1 is SGHRS and CDR2 is YFSETQ in the germline V gene. The CDR3 loop spans 16 amino acids. The full variable domain, with the rest looked up from reference TRBV5-1 and TRBJ1-6, is KAGVTQTPRYLIKTRGQQVTLSCSPISGHRSVSWYQQTPGQGLQFLFEYFSETQRNKGNFPGRFSGRQFSNSRSEMNVSTLELGDSALYLCASSQWAVNNNSPLHFGNGTRLTVT.

The chain recombines TRBV20-1 with TRBJ2-2, with D possibly called TRBD1 or TRBD2 (7 bases each). V lost 3 bases and J lost 4, with 12 bases in between. Germline V lookup: CDR1 DFQATT, CDR2 SNEGSKA (reference sequence). The CDR3 totals 14 residues. In nucleotides, the CDR3 is TGCAGTGCTAGTGCCAGGGGGGGCACCGGGGAGCTGTTTTTT. Amino acid sequence: CSASARGGTGELFF.

V is TRBV29-1 and J is TRBJ2-6, with D possibly TRBD1 on 6 matching bases. Trimming shortened V by 0 bases and J by 2 bases, and 17 bases separated the two germline ends. The length of the CDR3 is 18 residues. Germline V gene lookup returns CDR1 SQVTM and CDR2 ANQGSEA. The CDR3 protein is CSVEDPGQMAPGANVLTF. In DNA, the CDR3 is TGCAGCGTTGAAGATCCCGGACAGATGGCCCCTGGGGCCAACGTCCTGACTTTC.